This T cell receptor (beta chain) was profiled in a study of blood T cells in healthy people across ages. Trimming removed 0 bases at V and 8 bases at J, with 10 bases between. The CDR3 runs 13 residues. Germline V gives CDR1 MNHEY, CDR2 SVGAGI. Together with a sample-barcoded 5' primer, a J-beta primer mix was included in a second PCR lasting about 7 to 11 cycles. TCRdb used MiXCR to reprocess the 5' RACE reads, holding one entry per CDR3 protein. The table has roughly 700,000 distinct CDR3 sequences, 20% to 25% seen once. This clonotype was recorded a few times. Another study also made use of these data, one on T cells of mothers and their children.

The TCR comes from a boy younger than 18 in good health. The sequenced sample consisted of blood. The chain is built from TRBV6-5 and TRBJ1-2; D may be TRBD1 (5 bases). CDR3 in DNA: TGTGCCAGCAGTTACTCGAGTAGGGACGGCTACACCTTC. As protein: CASSYSSRDGYTF.